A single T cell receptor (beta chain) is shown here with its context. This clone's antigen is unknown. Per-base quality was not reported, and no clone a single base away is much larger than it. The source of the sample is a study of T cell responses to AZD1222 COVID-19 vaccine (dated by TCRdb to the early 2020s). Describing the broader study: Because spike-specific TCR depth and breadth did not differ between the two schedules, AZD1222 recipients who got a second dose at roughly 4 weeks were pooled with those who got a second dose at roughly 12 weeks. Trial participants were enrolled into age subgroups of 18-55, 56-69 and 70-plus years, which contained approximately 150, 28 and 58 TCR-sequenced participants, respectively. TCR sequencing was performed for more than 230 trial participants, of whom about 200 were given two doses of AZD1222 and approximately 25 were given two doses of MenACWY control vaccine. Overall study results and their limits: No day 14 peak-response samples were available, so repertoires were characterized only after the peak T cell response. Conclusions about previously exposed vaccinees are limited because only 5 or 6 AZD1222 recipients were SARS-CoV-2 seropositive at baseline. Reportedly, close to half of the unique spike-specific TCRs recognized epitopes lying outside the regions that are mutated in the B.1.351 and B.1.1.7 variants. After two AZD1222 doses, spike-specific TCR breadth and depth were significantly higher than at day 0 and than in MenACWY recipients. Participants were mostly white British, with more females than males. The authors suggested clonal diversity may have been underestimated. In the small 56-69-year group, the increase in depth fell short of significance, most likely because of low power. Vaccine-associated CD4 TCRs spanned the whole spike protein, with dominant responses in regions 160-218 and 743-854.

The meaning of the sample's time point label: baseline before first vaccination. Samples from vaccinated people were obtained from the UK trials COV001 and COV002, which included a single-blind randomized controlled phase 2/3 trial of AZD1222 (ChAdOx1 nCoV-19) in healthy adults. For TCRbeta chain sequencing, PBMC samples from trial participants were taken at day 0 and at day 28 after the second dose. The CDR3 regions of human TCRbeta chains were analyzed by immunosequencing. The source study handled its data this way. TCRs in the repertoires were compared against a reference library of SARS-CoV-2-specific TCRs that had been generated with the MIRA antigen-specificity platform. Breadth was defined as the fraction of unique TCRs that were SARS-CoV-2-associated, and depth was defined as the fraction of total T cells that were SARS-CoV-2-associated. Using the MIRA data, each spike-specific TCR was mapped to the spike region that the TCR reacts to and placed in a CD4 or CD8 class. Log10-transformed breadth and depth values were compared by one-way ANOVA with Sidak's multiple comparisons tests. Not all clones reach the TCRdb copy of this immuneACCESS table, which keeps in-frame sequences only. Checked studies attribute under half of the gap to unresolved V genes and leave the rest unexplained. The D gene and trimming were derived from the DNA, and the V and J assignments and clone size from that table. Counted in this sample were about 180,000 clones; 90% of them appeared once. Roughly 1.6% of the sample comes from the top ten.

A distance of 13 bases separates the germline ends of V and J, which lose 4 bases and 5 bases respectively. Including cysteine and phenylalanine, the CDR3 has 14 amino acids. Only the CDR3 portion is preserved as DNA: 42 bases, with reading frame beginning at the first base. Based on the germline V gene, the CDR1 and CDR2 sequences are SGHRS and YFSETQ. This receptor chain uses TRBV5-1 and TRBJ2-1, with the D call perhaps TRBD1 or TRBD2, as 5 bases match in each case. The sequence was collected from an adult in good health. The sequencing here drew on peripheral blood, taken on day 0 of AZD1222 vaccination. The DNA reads TGCGCCAGCAGCATCCGGGACGGGAACAATGAGCAGTTCTTC. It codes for CASSIRDGNNEQFF.